The present T cell receptor (beta chain) was sequenced within a study of control samples from healthy donors and cancer patients. TCRdb keeps only in-frame clones here, not all; method: immunoSEQ multiplex PCR. The sample shows some 160,000 clones, approximately 88% of them seen only once. CDR1 and CDR2 from the germline V gene are KGHSH and LQKENI. This CDR3 has 18 amino acids. The V gene lost 0 bases and the J gene lost 0 bases, with 17 bases spanning the gap. The TCR comes from a man aged 25-45 years in good health. The J gene is TRBJ1-1, the V gene TRBV18; perhaps TRBD1 as D (6 bases). Material: blood. This CDR3 is CASSPPGGGGGMNTEAFF. DNA for the CDR3: TGTGCCAGCTCACCACCTGGCGGGGGCGGAGGCATGAACACTGAAGCTTTCTTT. Full variable domain (rest looked up from reference TRBV18 and TRBJ1-1): NAGVMQNPRHLVRRRGQEARLRCSPMKGHSHVYWYRQLPEEGLKFMVYLQKENIIDESGMPKERFSAEFPKEGPSILRIQQVVRGDSAAYFCASSPPGGGGGMNTEAFFGQGTRLTVV.